This T cell receptor beta chain emerged from a study of beta chain features in type 1 diabetes. Whole-study results and caveats: In every one of the four CD4+ subsets, TCRB CDR3s were moderately but significantly shorter in Type 1 diabetes patients.

On this clone: Its antigen is currently unknown.

Of the isolated RNA, all was reverse transcribed, and so the sequenced material was expressed TCRB transcripts. The data were produced by immunoSEQ multiplex PCR, yet TCRdb's version contains in-frame clones alone and is incomplete. The repertoire includes some 70,000 clones, more than 45% of them detected once, and around 0.72% sits in the top ten. V lost 5 bases and J lost 0, with 2 bases in between. The CDR3 length is 11 residues. Germline V gene data show CDR1 as SGHDT and CDR2 as YYEEEE. The rearrangement links TRBV5-6 to TRBJ1-2, with D hard to call. Sequencing used central memory CD4+ T cells from blood. This clonotype was sampled from a man aged 25-45 years with type 1 diabetes. Here the CDR3 DNA reads TGTGCCAGCAGTACTAACTATGGCTACACCTTC. Protein sequence: CASSTNYGYTF.